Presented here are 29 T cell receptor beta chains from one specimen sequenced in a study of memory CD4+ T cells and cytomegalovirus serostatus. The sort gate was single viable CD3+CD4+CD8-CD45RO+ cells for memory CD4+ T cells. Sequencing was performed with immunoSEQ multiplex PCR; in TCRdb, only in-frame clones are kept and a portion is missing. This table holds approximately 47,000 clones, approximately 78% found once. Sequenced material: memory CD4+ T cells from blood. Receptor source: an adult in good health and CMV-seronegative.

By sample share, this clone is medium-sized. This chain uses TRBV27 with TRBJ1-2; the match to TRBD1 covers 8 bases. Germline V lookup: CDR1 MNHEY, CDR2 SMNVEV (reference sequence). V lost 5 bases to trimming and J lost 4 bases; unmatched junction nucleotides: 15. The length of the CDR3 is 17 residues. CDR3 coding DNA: TGTGCCAGCAGTCGAACCGGGACAGGCCACACTTCCTATGGCTACACCTTC. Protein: CASSRTGTGHTSYGYTF.

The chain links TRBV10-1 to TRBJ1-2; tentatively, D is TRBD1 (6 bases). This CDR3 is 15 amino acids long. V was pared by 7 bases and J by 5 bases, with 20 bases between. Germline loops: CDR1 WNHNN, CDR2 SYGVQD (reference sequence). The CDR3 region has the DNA TGCGCCAGCAAGTGTCAGGGGCACCGTGGGTATGGCTACACCTTC. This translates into CASKCQGHRGYGYTF.

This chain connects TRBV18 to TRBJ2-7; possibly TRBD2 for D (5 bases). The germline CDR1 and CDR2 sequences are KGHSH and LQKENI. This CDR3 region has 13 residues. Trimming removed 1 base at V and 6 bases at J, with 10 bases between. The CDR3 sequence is CASSPQSEGEQYF. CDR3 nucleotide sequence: TGTGCCAGCTCACCACAGTCCGAGGGCGAGCAGTACTTC. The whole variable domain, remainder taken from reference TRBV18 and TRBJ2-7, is NAGVMQNPRHLVRRRGQEARLRCSPMKGHSHVYWYRQLPEEGLKFMVYLQKENIIDESGMPKERFSAEFPKEGPSILRIQQVVRGDSAAYFCASSPQSEGEQYFGPGTRLTVT.

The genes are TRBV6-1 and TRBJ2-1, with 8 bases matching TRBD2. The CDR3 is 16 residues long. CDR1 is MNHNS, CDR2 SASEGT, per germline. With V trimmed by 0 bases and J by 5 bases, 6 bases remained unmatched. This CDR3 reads CASSEASPGGDNEQFF. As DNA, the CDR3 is TGTGCCAGCAGTGAAGCGAGTCCGGGGGGGGACAATGAGCAGTTCTTC.

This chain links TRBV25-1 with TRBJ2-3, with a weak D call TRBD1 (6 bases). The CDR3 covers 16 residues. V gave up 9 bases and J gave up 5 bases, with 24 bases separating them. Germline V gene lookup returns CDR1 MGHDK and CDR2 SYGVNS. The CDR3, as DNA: TGTGCCAGTGCCACCGGGACATCGGATCCCCTAGATACGCAGTATTTT. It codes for CASATGTSDPLDTQYF.

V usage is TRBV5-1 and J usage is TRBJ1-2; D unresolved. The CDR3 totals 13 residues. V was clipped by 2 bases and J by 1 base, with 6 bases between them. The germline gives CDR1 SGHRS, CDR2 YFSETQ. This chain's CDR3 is CASSLEVNYGYTF. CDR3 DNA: TGCGCCAGCAGCTTAGAGGTTAACTATGGCTACACCTTC.

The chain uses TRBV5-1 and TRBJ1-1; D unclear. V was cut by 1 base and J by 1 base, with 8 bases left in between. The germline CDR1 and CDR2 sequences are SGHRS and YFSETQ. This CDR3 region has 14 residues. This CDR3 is CASSLYQTNTEAFF. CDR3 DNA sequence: TGCGCCAGCAGCTTGTACCAGACGAACACTGAAGCTTTCTTT.

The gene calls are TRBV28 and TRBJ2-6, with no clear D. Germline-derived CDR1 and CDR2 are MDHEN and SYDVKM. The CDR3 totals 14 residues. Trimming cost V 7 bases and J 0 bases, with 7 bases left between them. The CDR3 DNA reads TGTGCCAGCACCCTTAACTCTGGGGCCAACGTCCTGACTTTC. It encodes CASTLNSGANVLTF.

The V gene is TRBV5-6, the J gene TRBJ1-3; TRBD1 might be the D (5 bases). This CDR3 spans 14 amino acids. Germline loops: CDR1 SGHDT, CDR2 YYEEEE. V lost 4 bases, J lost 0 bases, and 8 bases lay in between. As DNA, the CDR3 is TGTGCCAGCAGCGACAGCAGCTCTGGAAACACCATATATTTT. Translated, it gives CASSDSSSGNTIYF.

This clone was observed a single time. CDR3 sequence reads: CASSGAFADEQYF. The CDR3 DNA reads as TGTGCCAGCAGTGGGGCTTTCGCCGACGAGCAGTACTTC. V and J are TRBV2 and TRBJ2-7; D gene ambiguous. Germline CDR1 and CDR2: SNHLY and FYNNEI. The V end lost 4 bases, the J end lost 5 bases, and 12 bases lay between the germline ends. CDR3 length equals 13 residues.

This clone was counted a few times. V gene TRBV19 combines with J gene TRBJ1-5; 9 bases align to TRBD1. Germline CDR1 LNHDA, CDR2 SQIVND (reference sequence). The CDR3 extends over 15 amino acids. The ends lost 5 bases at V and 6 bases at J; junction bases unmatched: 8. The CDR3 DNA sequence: TGTGCCAGTAGTTACCGGGACAGGGTAGGTCAGCCCCAGCATTTT. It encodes CASSYRDRVGQPQHF.

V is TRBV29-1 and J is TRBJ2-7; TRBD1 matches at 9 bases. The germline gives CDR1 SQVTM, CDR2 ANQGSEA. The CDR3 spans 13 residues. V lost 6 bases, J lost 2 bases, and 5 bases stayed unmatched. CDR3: CSVVRTGAYEQYF. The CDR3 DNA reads TGCAGCGTGGTTAGGACAGGGGCCTACGAGCAGTACTTC.

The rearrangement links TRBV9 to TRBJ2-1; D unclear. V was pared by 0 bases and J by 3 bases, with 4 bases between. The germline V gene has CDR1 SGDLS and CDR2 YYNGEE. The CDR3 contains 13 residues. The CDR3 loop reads CASSVVSYNEQFF. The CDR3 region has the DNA TGTGCCAGCAGCGTAGTAAGCTACAATGAGCAGTTCTTC.

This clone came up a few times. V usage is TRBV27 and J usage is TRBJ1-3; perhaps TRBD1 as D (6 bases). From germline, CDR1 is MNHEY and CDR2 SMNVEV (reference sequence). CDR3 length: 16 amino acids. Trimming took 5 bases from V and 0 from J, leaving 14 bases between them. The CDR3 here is CASSTLQGTSGNTIYF. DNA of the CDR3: TGTGCCAGCAGTACACTCCAGGGGACCTCTGGAAACACCATATATTTT.

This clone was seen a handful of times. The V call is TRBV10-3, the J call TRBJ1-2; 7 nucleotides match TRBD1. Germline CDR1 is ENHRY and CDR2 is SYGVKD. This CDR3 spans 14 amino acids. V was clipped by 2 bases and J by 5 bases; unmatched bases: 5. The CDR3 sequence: CAISEPNRGYGYTF. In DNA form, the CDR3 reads TGTGCCATCAGTGAGCCTAACAGGGGATATGGCTACACCTTC.

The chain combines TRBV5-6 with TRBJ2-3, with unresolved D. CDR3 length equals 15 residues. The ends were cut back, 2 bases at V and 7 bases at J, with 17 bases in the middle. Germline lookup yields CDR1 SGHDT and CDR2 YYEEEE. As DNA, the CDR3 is TGTGCCAGCAGCTTCAGAACACCCGCGTCGAATACGCAGTATTTT. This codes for CASSFRTPASNTQYF.

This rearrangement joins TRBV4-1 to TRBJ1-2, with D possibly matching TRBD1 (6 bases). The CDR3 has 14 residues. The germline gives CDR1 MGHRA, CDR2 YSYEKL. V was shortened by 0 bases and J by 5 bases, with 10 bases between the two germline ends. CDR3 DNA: TGCGCCAGCAGCCAAGAGGGACAAATATATGGCTACACCTTC. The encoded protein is CASSQEGQIYGYTF.

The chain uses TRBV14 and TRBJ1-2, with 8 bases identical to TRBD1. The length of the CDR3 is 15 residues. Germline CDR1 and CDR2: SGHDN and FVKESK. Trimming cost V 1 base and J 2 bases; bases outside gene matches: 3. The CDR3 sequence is CASSQAGQGNYGYTF. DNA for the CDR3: TGTGCCAGCAGCCAAGCCGGACAGGGAAACTATGGCTACACCTTC.

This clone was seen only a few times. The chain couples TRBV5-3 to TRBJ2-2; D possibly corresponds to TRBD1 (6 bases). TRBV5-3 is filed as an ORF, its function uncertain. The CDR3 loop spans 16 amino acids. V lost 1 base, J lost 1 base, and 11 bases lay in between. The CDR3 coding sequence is TGTGCCAGAAGCTTGACCCCGGACAGGAACACCGGGGAGCTGTTTTTT. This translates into CARSLTPDRNTGELFF.

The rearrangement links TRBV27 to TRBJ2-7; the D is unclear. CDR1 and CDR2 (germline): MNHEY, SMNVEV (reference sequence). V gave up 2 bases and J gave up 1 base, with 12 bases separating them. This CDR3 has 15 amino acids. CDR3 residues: CASSLGPLLSYEQYF. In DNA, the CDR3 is TGTGCCAGCAGTTTAGGCCCACTCCTTTCCTACGAGCAGTACTTC.

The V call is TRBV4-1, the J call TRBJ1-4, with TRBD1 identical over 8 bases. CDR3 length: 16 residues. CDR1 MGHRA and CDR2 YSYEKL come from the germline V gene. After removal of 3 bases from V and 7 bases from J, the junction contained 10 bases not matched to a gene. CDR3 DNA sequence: TGCGCCAGCAGCCAGCATGCAGGGGGCGGAGGTGAAAAACTGTTTTTT. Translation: CASSQHAGGGGEKLFF.

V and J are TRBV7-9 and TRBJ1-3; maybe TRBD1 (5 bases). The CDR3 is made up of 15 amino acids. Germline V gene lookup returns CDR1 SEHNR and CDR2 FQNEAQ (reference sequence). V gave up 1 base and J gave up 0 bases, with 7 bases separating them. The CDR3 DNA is TGTGCCAGCAGCTTAGGACAGAGCTCTGGAAACACCATATATTTT. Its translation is CASSLGQSSGNTIYF.

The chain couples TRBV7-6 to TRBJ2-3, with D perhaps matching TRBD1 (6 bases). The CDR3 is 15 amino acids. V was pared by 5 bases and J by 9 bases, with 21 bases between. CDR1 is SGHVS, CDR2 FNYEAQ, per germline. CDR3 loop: CASSQTADRLLTQYF. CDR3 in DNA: TGTGCCAGCAGCCAGACCGCGGACAGACTCCTCACGCAGTATTTT. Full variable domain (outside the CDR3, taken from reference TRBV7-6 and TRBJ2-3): GAGVSQSPRYKVTKRGQDVALRCDPISGHVSLYWYRQALGQGPEFLTYFNYEAQQDKSGLPNDRFSAERPEGSISTLTIQRTEQRDSAMYRCASSQTADRLLTQYFGPGTRLTVL.

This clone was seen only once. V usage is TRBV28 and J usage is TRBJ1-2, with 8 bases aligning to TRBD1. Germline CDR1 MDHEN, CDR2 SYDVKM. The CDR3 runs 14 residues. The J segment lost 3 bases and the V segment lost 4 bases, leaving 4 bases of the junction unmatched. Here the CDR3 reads CASSSRQGYYGYTF. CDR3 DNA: TGTGCCAGCAGTTCGAGACAGGGGTACTATGGCTACACCTTC.

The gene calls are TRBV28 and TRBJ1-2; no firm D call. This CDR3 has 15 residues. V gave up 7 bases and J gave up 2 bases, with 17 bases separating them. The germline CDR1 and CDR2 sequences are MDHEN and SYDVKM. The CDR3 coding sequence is TGTGCCAGCAAGACCGGCCAGTTTGCGAACTATGGCTACACCTTC. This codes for CASKTGQFANYGYTF.

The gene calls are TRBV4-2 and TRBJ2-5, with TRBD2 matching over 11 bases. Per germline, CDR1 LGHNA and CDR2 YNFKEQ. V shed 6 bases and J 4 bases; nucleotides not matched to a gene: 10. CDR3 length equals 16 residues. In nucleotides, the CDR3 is TGTGCCAGCAGTCTCTCACGGCTAGCGGGGGGAGAGACCCAGTACTTC. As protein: CASSLSRLAGGETQYF.

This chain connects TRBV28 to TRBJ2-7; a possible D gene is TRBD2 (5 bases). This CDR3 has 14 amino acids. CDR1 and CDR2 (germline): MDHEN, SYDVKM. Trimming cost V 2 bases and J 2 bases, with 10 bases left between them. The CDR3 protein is CASSLIAGTYEQYF. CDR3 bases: TGTGCCAGCAGTTTAATCGCCGGGACCTACGAGCAGTACTTC.

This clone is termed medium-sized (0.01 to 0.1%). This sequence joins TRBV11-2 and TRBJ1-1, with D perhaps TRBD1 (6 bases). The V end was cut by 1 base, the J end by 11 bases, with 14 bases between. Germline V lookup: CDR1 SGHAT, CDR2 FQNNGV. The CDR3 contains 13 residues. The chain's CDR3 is CASSLGNQGSAFF. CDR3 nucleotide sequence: TGTGCCAGCAGCTTAGGAAATCAGGGGTCGGCTTTCTTT.

CDR3 sequence: CASSPTVGELNTEAFF. The CDR3 DNA follows: TGCGCCAGCAGCCCCACGGTGGGGGAACTGAACACTGAAGCTTTCTTT. The chain is built from TRBV5-1 and TRBJ1-1; maybe TRBD1 (5 bases). Germline-derived CDR1 and CDR2 are SGHRS and YFSETQ. The CDR3 is made up of 16 amino acids. V lost 4 bases to trimming and J lost 0 bases, with 16 bases between them.